The 20 T cell receptor beta chains reported below all come from one sample, sequenced in a study of HIV-infected patients and healthy controls. All unsorted peripheral T cells were captured because whole blood was used without fractionation. Reverse transcription used around 500 ng RNA and constant-region primers for alpha and beta. Alpha and beta chain libraries were made separately by chain-specific third strand synthesis with multiplexing indices. TCRdb used MiXCR to reprocess the 5' RACE reads, holding one entry per CDR3 protein. Here the sample spans 9,500 to 15,000 distinct CDR3 sequences, roughly 9.5% being singletons. This specimen consisted of blood, obtained before antiretroviral therapy. The receptor set was obtained from an adult with HIV infection. The donor label of this sample is uncertain.

This clonotype ranks as medium-sized (0.01 to 0.1%). Here the CDR3 DNA reads TGTGCCAGCAACGGGGACTATGGCTACACCTTC. Translation gives CASNGDYGYTF. The chain is built from TRBV9 and TRBJ1-2, with no clear D. This CDR3 is built from 11 residues. Per the germline V gene, CDR1 is SGDLS and CDR2 is YYNGEE. The V end lost 6 bases, the J end lost 3 bases, and 6 bases lay between the germline ends. Drawing the rest from reference TRBV9 and TRBJ1-2, the complete variable domain is DSGVTQTPKHLITATGQRVTLRCSPRSGDLSVYWYQQSLDQGLQFLIQYYNGEERAKGNILERFSAQQFPDLHSELNLSSLELGDSALYFCASNGDYGYTFGSGTRLTVV.

In its sample, this clonotype was seen many times. The V gene is TRBV19, the J gene TRBJ2-5; TRBD2 agrees at 10 bases. Germline loops: CDR1 LNHDA, CDR2 SQIVND (reference sequence). CDR3 length: 15 residues. V lost 5 bases and J lost 4; bases outside the gene matches: 7. The DNA for the CDR3 is TGTGCCAGTAGTCCCCGCAGCGGGAGGGGAGAGACCCAGTACTTC. This codes for CASSPRSGRGETQYF.

This clonotype was picked up a small number of times. The chain combines TRBV27 with TRBJ1-6; D gene uncertain. Germline lookup yields CDR1 MNHEY and CDR2 SMNVEV (reference sequence). The CDR3 is made up of 14 amino acids. V was cut by 2 bases and J by 8 bases, with 10 bases left in between. For the CDR3, the DNA is TGTGCCAGCAGTTTACGGGTGCAGGATTCACCCCTCCACTTT. The encoded protein is CASSLRVQDSPLHF.

There are many counts of this clonotype. This sequence joins TRBV10-3 and TRBJ1-4; unclear D gene. Trimming cost V 5 bases and J 6 bases, with 16 bases left between them. CDR1 is ENHRY, CDR2 SYGVKD, per germline. The CDR3 runs 15 residues. CDR3 DNA sequence: TGTGCCATCAGTAAAACCGGCCCCGGAGATGAAAAACTGTTTTTT. As protein: CAISKTGPGDEKLFF.

This clonotype was found many times. The chain carries TRBV12-3 or TRBV12-4 and TRBJ1-5; maybe TRBD1 (5 bases). The CDR3 sequence is 14 residues long. V was cut by 7 bases and J by 2 bases, with 12 bases left in between. CDR3 nucleotides: TGTGCCAGCATTTTTGGGGACGGCAATCAGCCCCAGCATTTT. Encoded protein: CASIFGDGNQPQHF.

This clonotype has ten or more counts. The V call is TRBV7-9, the J call TRBJ2-2, with TRBD1 identical over 9 bases. CDR1 and CDR2 (germline): SEHNR, FQNEAQ (reference sequence). CDR3 size: 15 residues. V shed 6 bases and J 3 bases; nucleotides not matched to a gene: 5. CDR3: CASRQGARDTGELFF. DNA for the CDR3: TGTGCCAGCAGACAGGGGGCAAGGGACACCGGGGAGCTGTTTTTT.

This clonotype was seen ten or more times. The rearrangement links TRBV13 to TRBJ2-4; D is unresolved. V was trimmed by 3 bases and J by 0 bases, leaving 6 bases between them. The CDR3 covers 14 residues. Per the germline V gene, CDR1 is PRHDT and CDR2 is FYEKMQ (reference sequence). The CDR3 nucleotides are TGTGCCAGCAGCTTCGAACTAGCCAAAAACATTCAGTACTTC. It encodes CASSFELAKNIQYF.

The table lists this clonotype with many counts. The chain carries TRBV12-3 or TRBV12-4 and TRBJ1-6; TRBD1 might be the D (6 bases). The CDR3 runs 16 residues. V shed 8 bases and J shed 6 bases, with 20 bases lying between them. The CDR3 coding sequence is TGTGCCAGCGGTTACGCTTTACAGGGCCCTAATTCACCCCTCCACTTT. Protein product: CASGYALQGPNSPLHF.

By sample fraction, this clonotype is medium-sized. This chain joins TRBV7-2 and TRBJ2-7; a possible D gene is TRBD2 (6 bases). The V gene lost 1 base and the J gene lost 5 bases, with 15 bases spanning the gap. The CDR3 is 15 residues long. Germline-derived CDR1 and CDR2 are SGHTA and FQGNSA. CDR3 nucleotide sequence: TGTGCCAGCAGCTTAGGGAACGGAGGGTACGACGAGCAGTACTTC. Translation: CASSLGNGGYDEQYF.

This clonotype was found many times. V usage is TRBV20-1 and J usage is TRBJ1-5; the D gene is possibly TRBD1 (6 bases). CDR1 DFQATT and CDR2 SNEGSKA come from the germline V gene (reference sequence). The CDR3 extends over 13 amino acids. Trimming stripped 4 bases from V and 3 bases from J, with 10 bases between. The CDR3 coding sequence is TGCAGTGCTAAAGGACAGAACAATCAGCCCCAGCATTTT. This codes for CSAKGQNNQPQHF.

The sample holds many counts of this clonotype. The chain uses TRBV13 and TRBJ2-4, with D hard to call. V lost 2 bases and J lost 0, with 14 bases in between. The germline gives CDR1 PRHDT, CDR2 FYEKMQ (reference sequence). CDR3 size: 17 residues. CDR3 sequence (DNA): TGTGCCAGCAGCTTAAAGGTCGACTCCGTAGCCAAAAACATTCAGTACTTC. This sequence encodes CASSLKVDSVAKNIQYF.

The rearrangement joins TRBV5-6 to TRBJ1-1; D unresolved. This CDR3 is built from 14 residues. Trimming pared 5 bases from V and 0 bases from J, leaving 11 bases between. Germline-derived CDR1 and CDR2 are SGHDT and YYEEEE. The CDR3 nucleotides are TGTGCCAGCAGATCAGACGGTATGAACACTGAAGCTTTCTTT. Its protein product is CASRSDGMNTEAFF.

This clonotype qualifies as medium-sized (0.01 to 0.1%). The genes are TRBV4-3 and TRBJ1-1; D is unclear. The V gene lost 0 bases and the J gene lost 2 bases, with 7 bases spanning the gap. CDR3 length: 14 residues. The germline CDR1 and CDR2 sequences are LGHNA and YSLEER. CDR3: CASSQELSNTEAFF. CDR3 bases: TGCGCCAGCAGCCAAGAGTTATCTAACACTGAAGCTTTCTTT.

This clonotype was seen repeatedly, ten times or more. The chain uses TRBV6-5 and TRBJ2-2; the D is unclear. The CDR3 runs to 16 residues. V lost 5 bases, J lost 3 bases, and 16 bases lay in between. Germline CDR1 MNHEY, CDR2 SVGAGI. CDR3 region: CASSRNQRGDTGELFF. The CDR3 DNA is TGTGCCAGCAGTAGGAACCAGAGAGGAGACACCGGGGAGCTGTTTTTT.

This clonotype has ten or more counts. The genes are TRBV3-1 and TRBJ2-5, with TRBD2 identical over 11 bases. Germline values: CDR1 LGHDT, CDR2 YNNKEL (reference sequence). This CDR3 region has 16 residues. The junction had 12 bases not matched to a gene; V was cut back by 10 bases and J by 2 bases. The CDR3 coding sequence is TGTGCCACCAATTCACTGACTAGCGGGGAACAAGAGACCCAGTACTTC. It yields the protein CATNSLTSGEQETQYF.

V usage is TRBV6-2 or TRBV6-3 and J usage is TRBJ2-1; D unresolved. CDR3 size: 13 residues. The germline CDR1 and CDR2 sequences are MNHEY and SVGEGT. Trimming cost V 2 bases and J 7 bases, with 9 bases left between them. The CDR3 DNA sequence: TGTGCCAGCAGTTACGGTTTAGGGAATGAGCAGTTCTTC. Translated, it gives CASSYGLGNEQFF.

The table lists this clonotype with many counts. The J gene is TRBJ2-1, the V gene TRBV6-2 or TRBV6-3; 11 bases align to TRBD2. Trimming took 4 bases from V and 7 from J; bases not matched to a gene: 12. Germline CDR1 is MNHEY and CDR2 is SVGEGT. The CDR3 has 17 amino acids. CDR3 in DNA: TGTGCCAGCAGTTCCGGGGGTAGCGGGAGGGTCGGTAATGAGCAGTTCTTC. Translating it yields CASSSGGSGRVGNEQFF.

This clonotype was picked up many times. The genes are TRBV6-1 and TRBJ2-3, with D maybe TRBD2 (5 bases). Germline CDR1 MNHNS, CDR2 SASEGT. Trimming left V 0 bases short and J 2 bases short, with 15 bases between. This CDR3 is built from 17 residues. For the CDR3, the DNA is TGTGCCAGCAGTGAAGCAGAGAAAAGCGGTTACACAGATACGCAGTATTTT. Its protein is CASSEAEKSGYTDTQYF.

Many counts were recorded for this clonotype. The chain couples TRBV6-2 or TRBV6-3 to TRBJ1-5; D uncertain. The germline V and J ends were trimmed by 4 bases and 4 bases, with 5 bases remaining between them. Germline CDR1 reads MNHEY; CDR2 reads SVGEGT. The CDR3 totals 12 residues. CDR3 loop: CASSSRNQPQHF. The CDR3 region has the DNA TGTGCCAGCAGTTCGAGAAATCAGCCCCAGCATTTT.

This clonotype was observed a few times. The chain uses TRBV29-1 and TRBJ2-3; D is uncertain. Germline CDR1 is SQVTM and CDR2 is ANQGSEA. Trimming shortened V by 0 bases and J by 10 bases, and 14 bases separated the two germline ends. The CDR3 sequence is 13 residues long. The CDR3 DNA follows: TGCAGCGTTGAAGAGTTTTCGTCCGTTGCGCAGTATTTT. Translated, it gives CSVEEFSSVAQYF.